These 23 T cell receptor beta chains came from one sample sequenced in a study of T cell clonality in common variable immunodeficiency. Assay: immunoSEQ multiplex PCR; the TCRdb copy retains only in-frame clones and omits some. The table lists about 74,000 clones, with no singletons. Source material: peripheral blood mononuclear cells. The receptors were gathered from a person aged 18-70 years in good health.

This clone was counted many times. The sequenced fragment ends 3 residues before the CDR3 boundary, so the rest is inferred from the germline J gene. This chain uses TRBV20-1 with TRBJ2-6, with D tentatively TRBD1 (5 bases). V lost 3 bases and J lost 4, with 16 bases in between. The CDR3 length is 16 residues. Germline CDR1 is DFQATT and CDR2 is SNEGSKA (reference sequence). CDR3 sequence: CSASENRPEGANVLTF. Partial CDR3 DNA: TGCAGTGCTAGTGAAAACAGGCCCGAGGGGGCCAACGTC.

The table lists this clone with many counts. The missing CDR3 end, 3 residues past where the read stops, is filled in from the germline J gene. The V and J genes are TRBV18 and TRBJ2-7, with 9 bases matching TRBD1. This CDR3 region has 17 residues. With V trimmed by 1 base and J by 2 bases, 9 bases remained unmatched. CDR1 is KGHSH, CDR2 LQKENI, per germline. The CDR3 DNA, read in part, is TGTGCCAGCTCACCACTTCCCACGGGACAGGGAGCCTACGAG. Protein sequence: CASSPLPTGQGAYE. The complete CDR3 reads CASSPLPTGQGAYEQYF.

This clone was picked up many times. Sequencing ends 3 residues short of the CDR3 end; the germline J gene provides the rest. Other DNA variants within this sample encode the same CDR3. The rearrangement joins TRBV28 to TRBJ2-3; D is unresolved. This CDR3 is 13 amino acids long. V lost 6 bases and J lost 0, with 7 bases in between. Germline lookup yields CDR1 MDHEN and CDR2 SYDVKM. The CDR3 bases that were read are TGTGCCAGCAGCTCCCCTAGCACAGATACG. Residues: CASSSPSTDT. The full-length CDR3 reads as CASSSPSTDTQYF.

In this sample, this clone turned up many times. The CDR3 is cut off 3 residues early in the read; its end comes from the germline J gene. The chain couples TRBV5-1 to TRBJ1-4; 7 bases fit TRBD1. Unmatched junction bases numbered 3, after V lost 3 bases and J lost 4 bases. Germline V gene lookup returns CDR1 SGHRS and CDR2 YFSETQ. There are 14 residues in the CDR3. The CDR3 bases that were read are TGCGCCAGCAGCTGGGGACAGCTTAATGAAAAA. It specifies CASSWGQLNEK. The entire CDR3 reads CASSWGQLNEKLFF.

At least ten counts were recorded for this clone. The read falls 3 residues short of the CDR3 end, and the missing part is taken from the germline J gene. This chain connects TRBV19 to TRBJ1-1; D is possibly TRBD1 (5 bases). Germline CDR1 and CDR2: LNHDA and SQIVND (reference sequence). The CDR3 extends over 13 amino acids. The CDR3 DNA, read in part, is TGTGCCAGTAGTATAGATCTGGCAGGGCGG. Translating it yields CASSIDLAGR. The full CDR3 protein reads CASSIDLAGRAFF. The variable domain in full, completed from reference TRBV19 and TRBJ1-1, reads DGGITQSPKYLFRKEGQNVTLSCEQNLNHDAMYWYRQDPGQGLRLIYYSQIVNDFQKGDIAEGYSVSREKKESFPLTVTSAQKNPTAFYLCASSIDLAGRAFFGQGTRLTVV.

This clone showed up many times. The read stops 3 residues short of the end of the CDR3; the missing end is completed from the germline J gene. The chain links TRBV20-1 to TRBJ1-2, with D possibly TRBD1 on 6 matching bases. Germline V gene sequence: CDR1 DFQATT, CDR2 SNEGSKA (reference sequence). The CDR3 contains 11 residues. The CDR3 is CSAPAGAGYTF. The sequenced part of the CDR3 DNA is TGCAGTGCCCCCGCAGGGGCCGGC.

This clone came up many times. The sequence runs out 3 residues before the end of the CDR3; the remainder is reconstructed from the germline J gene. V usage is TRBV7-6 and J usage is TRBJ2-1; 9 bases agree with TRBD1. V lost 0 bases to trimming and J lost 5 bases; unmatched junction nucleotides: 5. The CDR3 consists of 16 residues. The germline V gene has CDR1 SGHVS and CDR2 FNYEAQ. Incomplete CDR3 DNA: TGTGCCAGCAGCTTAGCGGGACAGGGTATCCACAATGAG. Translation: CASSLAGQGIHNE. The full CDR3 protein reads CASSLAGQGIHNEQFF.

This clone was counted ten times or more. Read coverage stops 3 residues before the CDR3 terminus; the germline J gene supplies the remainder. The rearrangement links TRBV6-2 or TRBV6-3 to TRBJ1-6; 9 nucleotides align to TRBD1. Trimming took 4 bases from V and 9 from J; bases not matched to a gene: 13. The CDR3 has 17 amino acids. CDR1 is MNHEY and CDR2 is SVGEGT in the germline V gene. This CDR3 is CASSSGQGWELASPLHF. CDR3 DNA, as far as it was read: TGTGCCAGCAGTTCGGGACAGGGATGGGAGTTGGCTTCACCC.

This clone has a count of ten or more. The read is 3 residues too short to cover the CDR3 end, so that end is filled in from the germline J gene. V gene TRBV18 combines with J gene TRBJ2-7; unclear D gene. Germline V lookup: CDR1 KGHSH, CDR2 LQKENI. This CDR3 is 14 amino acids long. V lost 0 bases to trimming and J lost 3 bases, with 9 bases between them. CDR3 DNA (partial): TGTGCCAGCTCACCACCGCGCGGCCTCTACGAG. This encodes CASSPPRGLYE. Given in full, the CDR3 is CASSPPRGLYEQYF.

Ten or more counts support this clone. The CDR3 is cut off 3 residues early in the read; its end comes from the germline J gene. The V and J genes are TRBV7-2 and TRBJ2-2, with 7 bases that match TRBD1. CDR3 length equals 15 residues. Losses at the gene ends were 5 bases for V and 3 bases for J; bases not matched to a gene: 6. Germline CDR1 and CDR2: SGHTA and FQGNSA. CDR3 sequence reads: CASSPDRDHTGELFF. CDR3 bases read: TGTGCCAGCAGCCCCGACAGGGATCACACCGGGGAG.

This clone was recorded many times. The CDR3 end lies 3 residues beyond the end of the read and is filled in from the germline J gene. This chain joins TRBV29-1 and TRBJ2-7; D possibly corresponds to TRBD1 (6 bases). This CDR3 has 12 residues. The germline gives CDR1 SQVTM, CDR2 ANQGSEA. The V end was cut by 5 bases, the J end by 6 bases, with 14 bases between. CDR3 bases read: TGCAGCGTTCAGAAACAGGGTTCCGAG. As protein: CSVQKQGSE. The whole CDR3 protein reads CSVQKQGSEQYF.

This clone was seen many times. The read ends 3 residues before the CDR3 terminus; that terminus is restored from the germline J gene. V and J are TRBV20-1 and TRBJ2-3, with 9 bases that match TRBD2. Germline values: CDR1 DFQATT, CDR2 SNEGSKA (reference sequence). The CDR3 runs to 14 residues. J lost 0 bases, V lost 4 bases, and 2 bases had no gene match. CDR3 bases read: TGCAGTGCTACCGCGGGAGGGAGCACAGATACG. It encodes CSATAGGSTDT. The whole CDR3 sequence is CSATAGGSTDTQYF.

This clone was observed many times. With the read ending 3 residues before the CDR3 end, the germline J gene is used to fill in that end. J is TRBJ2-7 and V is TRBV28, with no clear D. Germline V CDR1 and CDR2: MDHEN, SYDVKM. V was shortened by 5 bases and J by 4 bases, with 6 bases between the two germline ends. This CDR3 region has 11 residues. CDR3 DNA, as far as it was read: TGTGCCAGCAGTCAGAATTACGAG. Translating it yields CASSQNYE. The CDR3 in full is CASSQNYEQYF.

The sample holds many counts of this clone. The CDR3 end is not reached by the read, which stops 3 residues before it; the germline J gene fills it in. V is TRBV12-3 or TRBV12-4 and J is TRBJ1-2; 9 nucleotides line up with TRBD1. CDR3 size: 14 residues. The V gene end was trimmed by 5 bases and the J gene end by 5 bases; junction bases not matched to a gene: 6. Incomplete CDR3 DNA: TGTGCCAGCAGTCGGACAGGGGTTGGGTATGGC. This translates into CASSRTGVGYG. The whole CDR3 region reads CASSRTGVGYGYTF.

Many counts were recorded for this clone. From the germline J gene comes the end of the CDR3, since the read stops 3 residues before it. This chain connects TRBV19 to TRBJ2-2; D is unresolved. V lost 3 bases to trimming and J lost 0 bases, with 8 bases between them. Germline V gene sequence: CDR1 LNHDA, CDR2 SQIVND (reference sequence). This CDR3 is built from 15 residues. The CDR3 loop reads CASSIEHANTGELFF. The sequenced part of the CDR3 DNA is TGTGCCAGTAGTATCGAGCACGCGAACACCGGGGAG.

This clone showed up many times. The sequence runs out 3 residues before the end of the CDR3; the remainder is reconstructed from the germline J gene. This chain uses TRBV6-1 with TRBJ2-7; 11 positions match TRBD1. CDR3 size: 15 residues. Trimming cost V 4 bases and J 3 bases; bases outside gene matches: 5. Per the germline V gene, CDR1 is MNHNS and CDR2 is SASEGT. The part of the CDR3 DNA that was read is TGTGCCAGCAGTGTCCTGGGACAGGGGGGCTACGAG. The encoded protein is CASSVLGQGGYE. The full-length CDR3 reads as CASSVLGQGGYEQYF.

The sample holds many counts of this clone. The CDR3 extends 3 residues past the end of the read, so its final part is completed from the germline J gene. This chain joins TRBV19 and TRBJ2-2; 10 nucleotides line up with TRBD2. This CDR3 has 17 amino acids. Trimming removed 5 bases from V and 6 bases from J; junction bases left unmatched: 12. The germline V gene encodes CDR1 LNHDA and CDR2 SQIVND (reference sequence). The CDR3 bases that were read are TGTGCCAGTAGTTTTATTGTGGTAGCGGGAGGACCCGGGGAG. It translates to CASSFIVVAGGPGE. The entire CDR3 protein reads CASSFIVVAGGPGELFF.

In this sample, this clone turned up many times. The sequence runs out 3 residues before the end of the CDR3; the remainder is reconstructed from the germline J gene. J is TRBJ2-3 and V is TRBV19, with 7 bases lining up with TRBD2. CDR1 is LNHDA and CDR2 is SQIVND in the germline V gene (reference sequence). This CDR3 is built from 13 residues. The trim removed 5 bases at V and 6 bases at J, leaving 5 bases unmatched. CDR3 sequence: CASSRLASDTQYF. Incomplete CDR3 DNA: TGTGCCAGTAGTCGACTAGCTAGTGATACG.

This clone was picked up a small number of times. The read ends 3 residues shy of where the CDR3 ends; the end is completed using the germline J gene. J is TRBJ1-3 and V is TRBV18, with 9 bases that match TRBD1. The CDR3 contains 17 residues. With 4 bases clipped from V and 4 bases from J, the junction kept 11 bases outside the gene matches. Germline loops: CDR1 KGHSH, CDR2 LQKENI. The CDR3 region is CASSLSGTGFSGNTIYF. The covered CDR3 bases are TGTGCCAGCTCACTGTCCGGGACAGGGTTCTCGGGAAACACC. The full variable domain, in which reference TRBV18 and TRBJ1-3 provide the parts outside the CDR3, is NAGVMQNPRHLVRRRGQEARLRCSPMKGHSHVYWYRQLPEEGLKFMVYLQKENIIDESGMPKERFSAEFPKEGPSILRIQQVVRGDSAAYFCASSLSGTGFSGNTIYFGEGSWLTVV.

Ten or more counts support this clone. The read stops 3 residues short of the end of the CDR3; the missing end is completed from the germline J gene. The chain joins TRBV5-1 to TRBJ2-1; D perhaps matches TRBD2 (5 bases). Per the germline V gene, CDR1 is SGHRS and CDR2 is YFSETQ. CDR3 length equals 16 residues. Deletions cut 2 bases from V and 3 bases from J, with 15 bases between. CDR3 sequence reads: CASSFGESGHYNEQFF. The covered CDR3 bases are TGCGCCAGCAGCTTTGGCGAGAGCGGTCACTACAATGAG. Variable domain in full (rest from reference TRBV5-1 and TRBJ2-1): KAGVTQTPRYLIKTRGQQVTLSCSPISGHRSVSWYQQTPGQGLQFLFEYFSETQRNKGNFPGRFSGRQFSNSRSEMNVSTLELGDSALYLCASSFGESGHYNEQFFGPGTRLTVL.

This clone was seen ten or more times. The CDR3 here is CASSLVPRGLLYEQYF. The part of the CDR3 DNA that was read is TGTGCCAGCAGCCTCGTGCCAAGGGGACTCCTTTACGAG. The chain combines TRBV12-3 or TRBV12-4 with TRBJ2-7; D is perhaps TRBD2 (6 bases). Coverage ceases 3 residues before the CDR3 finishes, and the germline J gene fills in the end. V was cut by 6 bases and J by 4 bases, with 22 bases left in between. This CDR3 contains 16 residues.

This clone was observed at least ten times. The chain's CDR3 is CASSLPGLVPGELFF. CDR3 DNA (partial): TGTGCCAGCAGCTTACCGGGACTAGTCCCCGGGGAG. This chain links TRBV5-6 with TRBJ2-2; TRBD2 matches at 8 bases. With the read ending 3 residues before the CDR3 end, the germline J gene is used to fill in that end. V gave up 2 bases and J gave up 6 bases; unmatched junction bases: 6. Looked up from germline, CDR1 is SGHDT and CDR2 is YYEEEE. This CDR3 spans 15 amino acids. Full variable domain (remainder filled in from reference TRBV5-6 and TRBJ2-2): DAGVTQSPTHLIKTRGQQVTLRCSPKSGHDTVSWYQQALGQGPQFIFQYYEEEERQRGNFPDRFSGHQFPNYSSELNVNALLLGDSALYLCASSLPGLVPGELFFGEGSRLTVL.

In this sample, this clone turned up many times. Partial CDR3 DNA: TGCGCCAGCAGGCCCACCACAGGGGGCGACATT. Translated: CASRPTTGGDI. The entire CDR3 is CASRPTTGGDIQYF. This chain joins TRBV5-1 and TRBJ2-4; the match to TRBD1 covers 9 bases. The CDR3 end lies 3 residues beyond the end of the read and is filled in from the germline J gene. Germline V gene lookup returns CDR1 SGHRS and CDR2 YFSETQ. The CDR3 consists of 14 residues. V shed 5 bases and J 8 bases; nucleotides not matched to a gene: 8.